This record covers a single T cell receptor (beta chain). The CDR3 length is 15 residues. The germline CDR1 and CDR2 sequences are MNHEY and SVGAGI. The V and J ends lost 4 bases and 0 bases respectively, with 12 bases between them. This specimen belongs to a study of blood T cell repertoires in COVID-19. Study information: Samples came from the United States, Italy and Spain, spanning acute and convalescent COVID-19. T cells, B-cell-depleted T cells, or PBMCs provided the cDNA or gDNA that served as material.

Per the authors' pipeline: For nucleated cells, counts were estimated from reference gene primer amplification. Measured with immunoSEQ multiplex PCR; TCRdb has only the in-frame clones, and not every one. For V, J and clone size, that table is used; D and trimming come from the DNA. The table lists about 230,000 clones, under 90% of them singletons. Enrolled during active infection, Seattle patients were then followed longitudinally. The sequenced material came from peripheral blood. The clonotype comes from a man between 50 and 59 years old with COVID-19, enrolled during active disease. J is TRBJ1-2 and V is TRBV6-5, with D perhaps TRBD1 (5 bases). The CDR3 DNA reads as TGTGCCAGCAGTTCGTTGACAGCATCTAACTATGGCTACACCTTC. Translation: CASSSLTASNYGYTF.